This TCR beta chain was obtained from a study of T cell clones after liver transplantation (dated by TCRdb to about 2019). Notes on the research overall: The samples were obtained from ITN030ST, a randomized trial that attempted immunosuppression withdrawal within 2 years after liver transplantation. Donor-reactive T cell clones were identified using TCRbeta sequencing after a pre-transplant mixed lymphocyte reaction and were then followed in post-transplant blood. Third party-reactive TCRbeta sequences from pre-transplant MLRs were also identified as an antigen-independent comparator for donor-reactive sequences. Three of the eight recipients were HCV-positive; the others were transplanted for non-autoimmune, non-viral indications. Until randomization at 12-24 months post-transplant, subjects were given standard immunosuppression, with no induction therapy. Tolerance meant complete immunosuppression withdrawal for at least one year without liver enzymes rising beyond twice the upper limit of normal. Blood samples were taken pre-transplant, pre-randomization before withdrawal, and post-randomization after full withdrawal or failed withdrawal. Of the 8 liver transplant recipients making up the studied cohort, 3 were classified as tolerant and 5 as non-tolerant.

Thawed unstimulated PBMCs were stained for CD3, CD4 and CD8 and FACS-sorted into CD3+CD4+ and CD3+CD8+ populations. All 8 studied subjects were randomized to immunosuppression withdrawal. The Qiagen DNeasy Blood and Tissue Kit was used for isolation of genomic DNA. A note on this clone: The target of this receptor is not known. One base away there is no much larger clone; base qualities are not given.

Using immunoSEQ, frozen genomic DNA was subjected to high-throughput TCRbeta CDR3 sequencing, a process that included PCR amplification, mapping, bias correction and internal controls. The paper's data handling went like this. Productive rearrangements were kept, and unique TCRbeta sequences were defined by CDR3 nucleotide sequence plus V and J gene. For classification of a sequence as donor-reactive, at least 5-fold expansion in CFSE-low cells relative to unstimulated pre-transplant cells and a frequency of at least 0.01% were required. To ensure at least 90% detection power, minimum frequency thresholds were set for each subject based on that subject's lowest-template unstimulated sample. Jensen-Shannon divergence between the top 1000 TCRbeta sequences post-transplant and pre-transplant was used to measure repertoire turnover. Changes in detection of donor-reactive sequences were assessed with two-sided Fisher's exact tests. The clones in this table, taken by TCRdb from immuneACCESS, are in-frame only. Not every clone is retained; where verified, under half of the shortfall comes from an unresolved V gene, and the cause of the rest is unknown. V, J and clone size derive from that table, while D and trimming were established from the DNA sequence. Within this sample are 95,000 to 130,000 clones, with roughly nine tenths of them counted one time only. In total, the top ten clones hold 0.8% to 0.9% of the sample.

Points the paper makes about the study in general: Because of small, heterogeneous patient numbers and non-standardized post-transplant time points, the conclusions were only preliminary. Low numbers of available donor cells limited the measurable donor-reactive repertoire in a couple of subjects. After accounting for repertoire turnover, donor-reactive detection was significantly reduced in 7 of 8 subjects for CD4 and 8 of 8 for CD8. Circulating donor-reactive CD4 TCRbeta sequences fell significantly post-transplant in most of the 8 subjects, irrespective of tolerance or HCV status. Because allograft tissue specimens were not available, migration of donor-reactive T cells into the graft, rather than deletion, may have occurred. A greater decline was seen for donor-reactive sequences than for third party-reactive sequences, suggesting partial antigen-specific deletion unrelated to withdrawal success.

The sample in question was CD4+ T cells from blood, obtained 12 months after liver transplant. The TCR originated in a human patient who received a liver transplant. A transplant means some T cells may be of graft donor rather than patient origin.

The CDR3 protein: CASSLTAGTSRHNEQFF. The DNA is as follows: TGTGCCAGCAGCTTAACCGCCGGGACTAGCAGACACAATGAGCAGTTCTTC. The chain is assembled from TRBV7-3 and TRBJ2-1, with TRBD2 matching 9 junction bases. Germline trimming: 0 bases from V, 5 bases from J; junction bases outside gene matches: 8. The germline V gene yields SGHTA for CDR1 and FQGTGA for CDR2. The CDR3 sequence holds 17 residues, the cysteine and phenylalanine included. Left in the record is the CDR3 DNA by itself, 51 bases read in frame from the first base.